This T cell receptor beta chain was found in a study of T cells in Graves' hyperthyroidism and ophthalmopathy. General study points: Researchers found most expanded thyroid clonotypes above 0.001 in blood as well.

Many counts were recorded for this clonotype. Its specificity is unknown. The CDR3 regions of TCR beta were amplified from RNA transcripts. The TCR CDR3 was amplified in a first-round RT-PCR using the HTBI primer set. One entry per CDR3 protein, called by TCRdb with MiXCR from the multiplex PCR reads. The data contain about 360,000 distinct CDR3 sequences, 25% of them seen just once; the ten biggest clones take up about 73%. Trimming stripped 7 bases from V and 6 bases from J, with 10 bases between. Germline-derived CDR1 and CDR2 are SGHAT and FQNNGV. The length of the CDR3 is 11 residues. The rearrangement joins TRBV11-2 to TRBJ2-7, with D perhaps being TRBD1 or TRBD2 (5 bases each). This receptor was identified in a man aged 50 or older with Graves' hyperthyroidism. The sample was blood. CDR3 in DNA: TGTGCCAGCACCTTTGGGGGCGAGCAGTACTTC. As protein: CASTFGGEQYF.